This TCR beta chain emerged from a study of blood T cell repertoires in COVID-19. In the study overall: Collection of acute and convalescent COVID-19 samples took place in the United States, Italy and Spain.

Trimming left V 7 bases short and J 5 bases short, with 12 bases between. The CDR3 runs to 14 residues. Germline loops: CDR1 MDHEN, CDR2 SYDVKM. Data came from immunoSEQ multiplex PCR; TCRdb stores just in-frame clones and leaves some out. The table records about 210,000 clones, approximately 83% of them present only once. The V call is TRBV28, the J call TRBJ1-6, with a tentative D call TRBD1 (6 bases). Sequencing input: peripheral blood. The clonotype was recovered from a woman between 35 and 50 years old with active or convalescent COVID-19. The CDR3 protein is CASTLGQNNSPLHF. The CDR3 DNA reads TGTGCCAGCACTCTCGGACAGAATAATTCACCCCTCCACTTT. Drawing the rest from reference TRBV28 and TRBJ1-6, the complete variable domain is DVKVTQSSRYLVKRTGEKVFLECVQDMDHENMFWYRQDPGLGLRLIYFSYDVKMKEKGDIPEGYSVSREKKERFSLILESASTNQTSMYLCASTLGQNNSPLHFGNGTRLTVT.